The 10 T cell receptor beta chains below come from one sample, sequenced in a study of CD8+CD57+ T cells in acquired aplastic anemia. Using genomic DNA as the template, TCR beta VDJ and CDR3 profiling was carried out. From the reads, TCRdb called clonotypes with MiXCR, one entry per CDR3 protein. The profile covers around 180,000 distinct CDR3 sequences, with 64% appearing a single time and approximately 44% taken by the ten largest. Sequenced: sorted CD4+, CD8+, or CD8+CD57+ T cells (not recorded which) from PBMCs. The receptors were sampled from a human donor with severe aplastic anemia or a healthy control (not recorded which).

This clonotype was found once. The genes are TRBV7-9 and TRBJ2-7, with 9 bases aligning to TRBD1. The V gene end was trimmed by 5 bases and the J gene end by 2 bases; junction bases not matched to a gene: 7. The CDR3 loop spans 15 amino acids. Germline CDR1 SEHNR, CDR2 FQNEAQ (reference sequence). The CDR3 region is CASSPEWDRAYEQYF. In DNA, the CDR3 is TGTGCCAGCAGCCCCGAATGGGACAGGGCCTACGAGCAGTACTTC.

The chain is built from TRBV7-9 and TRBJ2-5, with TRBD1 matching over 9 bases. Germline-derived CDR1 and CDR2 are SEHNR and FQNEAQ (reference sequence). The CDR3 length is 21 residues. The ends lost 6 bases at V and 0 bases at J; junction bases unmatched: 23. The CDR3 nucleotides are TGTGCCAGCAGTTTTACTAGGGACAGGGTTCCCTTGTGTCCTGACCAAGAGACCCAGTACTTC. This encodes CASSFTRDRVPLCPDQETQYF.

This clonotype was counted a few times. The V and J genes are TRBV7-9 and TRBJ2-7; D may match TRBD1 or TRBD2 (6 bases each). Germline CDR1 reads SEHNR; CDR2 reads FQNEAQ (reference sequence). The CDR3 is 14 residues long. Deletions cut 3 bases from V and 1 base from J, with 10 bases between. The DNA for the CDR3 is TGTGCCAGCAGCTTGGGGGGCCCGTCCTACGAGCAGTACTTC. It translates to CASSLGGPSYEQYF.

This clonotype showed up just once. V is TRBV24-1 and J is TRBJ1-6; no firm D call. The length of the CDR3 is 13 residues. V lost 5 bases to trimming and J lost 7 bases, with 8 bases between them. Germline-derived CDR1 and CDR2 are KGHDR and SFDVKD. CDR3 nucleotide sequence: TGTGCCACCAGTGGGGGAGAGAATTCACCCCTCCACTTT. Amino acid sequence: CATSGGENSPLHF.

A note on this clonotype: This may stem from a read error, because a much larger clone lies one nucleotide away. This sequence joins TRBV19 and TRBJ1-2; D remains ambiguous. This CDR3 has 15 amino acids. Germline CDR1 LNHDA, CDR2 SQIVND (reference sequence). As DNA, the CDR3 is TGTGCCAGTAGTATAGATCTATCTGATTACTATGGCTGCACCTTC. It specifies CASSIDLSDYYGCTF. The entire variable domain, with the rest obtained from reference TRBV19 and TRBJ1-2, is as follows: DGGITQSPKYLFRKEGQNVTLSCEQNLNHDAMYWYRQDPGQGLRLIYYSQIVNDFQKGDIAEGYSVSREKKESFPLTVTSAQKNPTAFYLCASSIDLSDYYGCTFGSGTRLTVV.

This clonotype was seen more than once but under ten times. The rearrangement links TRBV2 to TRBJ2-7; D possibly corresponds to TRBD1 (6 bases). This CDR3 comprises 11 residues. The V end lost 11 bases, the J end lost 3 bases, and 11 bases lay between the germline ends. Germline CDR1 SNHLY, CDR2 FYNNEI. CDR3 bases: TGTGCCTCGGGCAGGGGCTACGAGCAGTACTTC. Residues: CASGRGYEQYF.

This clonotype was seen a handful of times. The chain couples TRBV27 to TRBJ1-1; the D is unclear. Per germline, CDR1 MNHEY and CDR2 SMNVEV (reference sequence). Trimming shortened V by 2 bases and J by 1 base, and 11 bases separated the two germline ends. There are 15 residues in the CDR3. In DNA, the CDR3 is TGTGCCAGCAGTTTAGCGGGTCCCTCGAACACTGAAGCTTTCTTT. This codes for CASSLAGPSNTEAFF.

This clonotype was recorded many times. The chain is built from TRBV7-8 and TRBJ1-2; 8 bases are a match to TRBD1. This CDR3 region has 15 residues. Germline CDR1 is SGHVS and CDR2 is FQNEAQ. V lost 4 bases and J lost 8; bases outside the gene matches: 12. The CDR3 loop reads CASSSGQGGYGGYTF. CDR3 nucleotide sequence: TGTGCCAGCAGCTCTGGACAGGGAGGGTACGGAGGCTACACCTTC.

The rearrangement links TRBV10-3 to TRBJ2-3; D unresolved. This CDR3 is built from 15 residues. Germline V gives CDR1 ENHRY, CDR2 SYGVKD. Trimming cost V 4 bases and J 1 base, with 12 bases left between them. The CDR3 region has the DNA TGTGCCATCAGTGTGGGATCCGGGCGCACAGATACGCAGTATTTT. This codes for CAISVGSGRTDTQYF.

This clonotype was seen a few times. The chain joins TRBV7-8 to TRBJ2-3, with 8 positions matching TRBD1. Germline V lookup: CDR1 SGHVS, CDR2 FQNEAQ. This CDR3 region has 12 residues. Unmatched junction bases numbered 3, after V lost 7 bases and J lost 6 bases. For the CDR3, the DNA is TGTGCCAGCACAGGGGGCGGTGATACGCAGTATTTT. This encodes CASTGGGDTQYF.